This TCR beta chain was sequenced for a study of T cell responses to AZD1222 COVID-19 vaccine. For the study at large: The analysis combined second doses at about 4 or about 12 weeks.

As regards this clone: Antigen specificity is unknown.

The V and J ends lost 5 bases and 5 bases, in that order; junction bases with no gene match: 5. Germline assignment: CDR1 LNHDA and CDR2 SQIVND (reference sequence). This CDR3 spans 15 amino acids. The assay was immunoSEQ multiplex PCR, and TCRdb's table has in-frame clones only and misses some. The sample lists roughly 120,000 clones, more than 75% occurring once. Study-wide results and limits: Donors, mostly white British, included more females; clonal diversity was possibly underestimated.

The chain is built from TRBV19 and TRBJ1-6; 8 bases line up with TRBD1. This sequence was found in an adult in good health. Sequencing was performed on peripheral blood, taken on day 0 of AZD1222 vaccination. CDR3 coding DNA: TGTGCCAGTAGTTTCGGACAGGGCAATAATTCACCCCTCCACTTT. Residues: CASSFGQGNNSPLHF.